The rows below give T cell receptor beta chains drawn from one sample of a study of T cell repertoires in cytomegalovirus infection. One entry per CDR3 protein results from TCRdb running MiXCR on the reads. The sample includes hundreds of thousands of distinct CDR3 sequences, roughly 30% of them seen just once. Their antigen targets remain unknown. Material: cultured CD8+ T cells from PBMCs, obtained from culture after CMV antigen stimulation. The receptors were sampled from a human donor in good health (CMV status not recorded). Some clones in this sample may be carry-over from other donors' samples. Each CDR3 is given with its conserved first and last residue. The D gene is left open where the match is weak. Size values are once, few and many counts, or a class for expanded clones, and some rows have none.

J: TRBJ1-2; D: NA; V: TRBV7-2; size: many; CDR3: CASSWGPGDGYTF; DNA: TGTGCCAGCAGCTGGGGACCCGGGGATGGCTACACCTTC
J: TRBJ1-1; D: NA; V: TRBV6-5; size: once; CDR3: CASSYSSGVGDTEAFF; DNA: TGTGCCAGCAGTTACTCTTCAGGGGTCGGGGACACTGAAGCTTTCTTT
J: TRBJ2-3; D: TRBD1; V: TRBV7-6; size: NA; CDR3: CASSTTGTDTQYF; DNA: TGTGCCAGCAGCACGACAGGGACAGATACGCAGTATTTT
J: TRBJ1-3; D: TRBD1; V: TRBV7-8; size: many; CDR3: CASTPWGGQGTGNTIYF; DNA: TGTGCCAGCACCCCTTGGGGGGGACAGGGGACTGGAAACACCATATATTTT
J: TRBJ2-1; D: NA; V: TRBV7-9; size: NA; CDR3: CASSLDKYEQFF; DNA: TGTGCCAGCAGCTTAGACAAATATGAGCAGTTCTTC
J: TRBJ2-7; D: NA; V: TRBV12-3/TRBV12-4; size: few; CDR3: CASSSDSPEQYF; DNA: TGTGCCAGCAGCTCGGACAGTCCCGAGCAGTACTTC
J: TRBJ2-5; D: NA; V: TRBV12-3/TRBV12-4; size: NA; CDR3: CASSPPTSSWTQYF; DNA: TGTGCCAGCAGTCCACCGACTAGTAGTTGGACCCAGTACTTC
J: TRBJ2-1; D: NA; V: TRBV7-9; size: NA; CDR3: CANSSRGTLYNEQFF; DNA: TGTGCCAACAGCTCGCGGGGAACCCTCTACAATGAGCAGTTCTTC
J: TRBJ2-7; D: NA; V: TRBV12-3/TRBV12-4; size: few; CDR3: CASSTEISSYEQYF; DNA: TGTGCCAGCAGTACCGAAATAAGCTCCTACGAGCAGTACTTC
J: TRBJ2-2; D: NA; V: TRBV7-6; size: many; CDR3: CASSPLMIAAGELFF; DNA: TGTGCCAGCAGCCCCCTAATGATAGCCGCCGGGGAGCTGTTTTTT
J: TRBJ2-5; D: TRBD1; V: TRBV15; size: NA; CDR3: CATSRGTGQETQYF; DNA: TGTGCCACCAGCAGGGGGACAGGGCAAGAGACCCAGTACTTC
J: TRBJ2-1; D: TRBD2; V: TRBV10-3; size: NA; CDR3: CAIGLAGPLDEQFF; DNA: TGTGCCATCGGACTAGCGGGGCCTCTCGATGAGCAGTTCTTC
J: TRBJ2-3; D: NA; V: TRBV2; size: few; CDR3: CASSVTDPSTDTQYF; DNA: TGTGCCAGCAGTGTCACAGACCCTAGCACAGATACGCAGTATTTT
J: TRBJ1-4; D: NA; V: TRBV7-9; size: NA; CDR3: CASSPPTVVGEKLFF; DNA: TGTGCCAGCAGCCCGCCGACAGTCGTCGGGGAAAAACTGTTTTTT
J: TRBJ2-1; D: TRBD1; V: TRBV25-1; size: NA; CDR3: CASSEGVGQVHLEQFF; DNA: TGTGCCAGCAGTGAGGGGGTGGGACAGGTCCACCTTGAGCAGTTCTTC